The entry below describes one T cell receptor beta chain. This sample is drawn from a study of blood T cell repertoires in COVID-19. Study as a whole: From T cells, B-cell-depleted T cells, or PBMCs came the material, which was cDNA or gDNA.

Assay used: immunoSEQ multiplex PCR; TCRdb lists only in-frame clones, some missing. The sample holds roughly 350,000 clones, about 87% seen once. This clonotype was obtained from a woman in her twenties or thirties with COVID-19, enrolled during active disease. Sequenced material: peripheral blood.

CDR3 amino acids: CASSYSGTSGANVLTF. CDR3 DNA sequence: TGTGCCAGCAGTTACTCCGGGACATCTGGGGCCAACGTCCTGACTTTC. The chain carries TRBV6-5 and TRBJ2-6; possible D gene TRBD1, 6 bases. From germline, CDR1 is MNHEY and CDR2 SVGAGI. The CDR3 has 16 residues. V was shortened by 0 bases and J by 1 base, with 7 bases between the two germline ends.